This T cell receptor (beta chain) was identified during a study of OX40 agonist ivuxolimab in advanced cancers. As for the study in general: An agonistic human IgG2 monoclonal antibody against OX40 (CD134) was given.

Data came from immunoSEQ multiplex PCR; TCRdb stores just in-frame clones and leaves some out. The table shows 76,000 or so clones, with approximately 83% occurring only once. CDR3 length: 13 residues. The V segment lost 6 bases and the J segment 4 bases; nucleotides outside the gene matches: 5. Looked up from germline, CDR1 is MDHEN and CDR2 is SYDVKM. Study-level results: Some nonresponders also had low normalized T-cell clonal expansion. At 0.1-3.0 mg/kg, partial responders had clonal expansion among the lowest observed. CD4+ and CD8+ T cells in blood underwent clonal expansion by week 6 at 0.1 to 3.0 mg/kg.

Comments on this clone: Antigen specificity is unknown.

The V and J genes are TRBV28 and TRBJ2-5, with 7 positions matching TRBD1. The origin of this receptor is an adult with an advanced solid tumor such as melanoma, head and neck, liver or kidney cancer. The starting material was CD4+ or CD8+ T cells sorted from blood, obtained in a trial of the OX40 agonist ivuxolimab. This chain's CDR3 is CASSLTGAETQYF. The CDR3 DNA follows: TGTGCCAGCAGCCTTACAGGGGCAGAGACCCAGTACTTC.